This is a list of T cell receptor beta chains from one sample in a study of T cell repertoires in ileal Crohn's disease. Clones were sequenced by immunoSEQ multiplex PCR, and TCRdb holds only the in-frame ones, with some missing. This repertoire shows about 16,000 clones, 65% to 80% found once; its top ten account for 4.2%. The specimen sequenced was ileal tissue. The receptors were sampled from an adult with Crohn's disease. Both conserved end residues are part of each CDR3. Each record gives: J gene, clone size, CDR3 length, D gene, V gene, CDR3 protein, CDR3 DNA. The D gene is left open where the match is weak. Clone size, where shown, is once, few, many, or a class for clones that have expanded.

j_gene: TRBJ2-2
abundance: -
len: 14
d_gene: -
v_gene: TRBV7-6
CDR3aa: CASSSGTSPGELFF
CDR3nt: TGTGCCAGCAGTTCCGGGACAAGCCCCGGGGAGCTGTTTTTT

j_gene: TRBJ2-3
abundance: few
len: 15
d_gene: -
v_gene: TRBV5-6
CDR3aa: CASSLGPGGGGTQYF
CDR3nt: TGTGCCAGCAGCTTGGGTCCTGGGGGCGGGGGTACGCAGTATTTT

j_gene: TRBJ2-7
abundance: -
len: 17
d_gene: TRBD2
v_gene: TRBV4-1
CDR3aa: CASSQDPAGAQSYEQYF
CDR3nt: TGCGCCAGCAGCCAAGATCCAGCGGGGGCCCAATCCTACGAGCAGTACTTC

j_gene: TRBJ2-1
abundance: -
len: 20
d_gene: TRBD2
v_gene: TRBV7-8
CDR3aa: CASSLSGTSGRAIPHNEQFF
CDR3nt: TGTGCCAGCAGTCTATCCGGGACTAGCGGGAGGGCCATTCCTCACAATGAGCAGTTCTTC

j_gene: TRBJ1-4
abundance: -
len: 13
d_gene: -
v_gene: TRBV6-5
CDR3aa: CASSSDSNEKLFF
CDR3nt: TGTGCCAGCAGTTCGGACAGTAATGAAAAACTGTTTTTT

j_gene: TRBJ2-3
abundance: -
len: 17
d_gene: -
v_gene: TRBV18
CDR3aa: CASSRGGGGLGTDTQYF
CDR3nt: TGTGCCAGCTCACGAGGAGGGGGCGGGCTAGGCACAGATACGCAGTATTTT

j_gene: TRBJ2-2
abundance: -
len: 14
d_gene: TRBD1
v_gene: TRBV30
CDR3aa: CAWRTGSLTGELFF
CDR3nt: TGTGCCTGGAGGACAGGGTCCTTAACCGGGGAGCTGTTTTTT

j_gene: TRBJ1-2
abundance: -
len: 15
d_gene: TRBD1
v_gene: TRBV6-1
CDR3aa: CASSETGESYYGYTF
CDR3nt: TGTGCCAGCAGTGAAACAGGGGAGAGTTACTATGGCTACACCTTC

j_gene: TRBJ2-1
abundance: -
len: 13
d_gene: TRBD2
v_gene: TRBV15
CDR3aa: CATSRDVRGGQFF
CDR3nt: TGTGCCACCAGCAGAGACGTCCGGGGGGGGCAGTTCTTC

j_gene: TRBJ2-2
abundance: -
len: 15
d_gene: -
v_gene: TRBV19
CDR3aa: CASSFKWPNTGELFF
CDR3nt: TGTGCCAGTAGTTTTAAGTGGCCGAACACCGGGGAGCTGTTTTTT